The clone carrying this T cell receptor beta chain was detected a few times. Its antigen remains unidentified. These data come from a study of T cell repertoires in cytomegalovirus infection. This CDR3 comprises 15 residues. CDR1 is SGHNT, CDR2 YYREEE, per germline (reference sequence). J was trimmed by 4 bases and V by 4 bases; bases with no gene match: 7. Using its own MiXCR run on the reads, TCRdb lists one record per CDR3 protein. The data contain 680,000 or so distinct CDR3 sequences, approximately 33% of them singletons. Findings of the study overall: The ex vivo response was dominated by HLA-C-restricted CMV-specific TCR beta clonotypes. There were carriers of CMV plus the relevant HLA, and cumulative public TCR beta family frequency identified them.

The chain links TRBV5-4 to TRBJ2-3, with 9 bases that match TRBD1. The sample here was cultured PBMCs, taken from culture after CMV antigen stimulation. This clonotype was obtained from a human donor in good health (CMV status not recorded). Some clones in this sample may be carry-over from other donors' samples. CDR3 coding DNA: TGTGCCAGCAGCCTCAACAGGGGGCGCGCAGATACGCAGTATTTT. Its protein is CASSLNRGRADTQYF.